What follows are 25 T cell receptor beta chains derived from one specimen sequenced in a study of beta chain features in type 1 diabetes. Reverse transcription of all isolated RNA meant that expressed TCRB transcripts were sequenced. Only in-frame clones appear in the TCRdb table, and some are missing; sequencing was by immunoSEQ multiplex PCR. The profile shows hundreds of thousands of clones, less than 20% of them singletons. Sequenced: naive CD4+ T cells from blood. Source of these receptors: a man between 18 and 29 years old in good health.

V is TRBV29-1 and J is TRBJ2-3; TRBD2 might be the D (5 bases). This CDR3 comprises 14 residues. Trimming removed 4 bases at V and 1 base at J, with 12 bases between. Germline V gene data show CDR1 as SQVTM and CDR2 as ANQGSEA. The DNA of the CDR3 is TGCAGCGTTGTACGGGGTGTACGCACAGATACGCAGTATTTT. It translates to CSVVRGVRTDTQYF.

Only a few counts were recorded for this clone. The V and J genes are TRBV7-2 and TRBJ2-7; D is perhaps TRBD1 (7 bases). The germline CDR1 and CDR2 sequences are SGHTA and FQGNSA. The CDR3 sequence is 15 residues long. The V gene lost 5 bases and the J gene lost 0 bases, with 14 bases spanning the gap. CDR3 DNA sequence: TGTGCCAGCAGCCCAGGAGGGACAGCCTCCTACGAGCAGTACTTC. It encodes CASSPGGTASYEQYF. The full variable domain, with the rest looked up from reference TRBV7-2 and TRBJ2-7, is GAGVSQSPSNKVTEKGKDVELRCDPISGHTALYWYRQSLGQGLEFLIYFQGNSAPDKSGLPSDRFSAERTGGSVSTLTIQRTQQEDSAVYLCASSPGGTASYEQYFGPGTRLTVT.

The count of this clone is one. This chain links TRBV2 with TRBJ1-4, with D perhaps matching TRBD1 (6 bases). Germline assignment: CDR1 SNHLY and CDR2 FYNNEI. The CDR3 runs to 14 residues. V was trimmed by 6 bases and J by 7 bases, leaving 15 bases between them. CDR3 DNA: TGTGCCAGCAGGTCACAGGGCGTCGGTGAAAAACTGTTTTTT. This sequence encodes CASRSQGVGEKLFF. Based on the CDR3 plus reference TRBV2 and TRBJ1-4, the full variable domain is EPEVTQTPSHQVTQMGQEVILRCVPISNHLYFYWYRQILGQKVEFLVSFYNNEISEKSEIFDDQFSVERPDGSNFTLKIRSTKLEDSAMYFCASRSQGVGEKLFFGSGTQLSVL.

This clone appeared a few times. V and J are TRBV7-9 and TRBJ2-3; 10 nucleotides align to TRBD2. The CDR3 has 18 amino acids. V lost 2 bases and J lost 2; bases outside the gene matches: 10. Germline CDR1 is SEHNR and CDR2 is FQNEAQ (reference sequence). The CDR3 spells CASSLTSGTLSDTDTQYF. The CDR3 DNA is TGTGCCAGCAGCTTAACTAGCGGGACTTTGTCGGACACAGATACGCAGTATTTT.

V and J are TRBV4-2 and TRBJ2-7, with 9 bases identical to TRBD1. The V gene end was trimmed by 3 bases and the J gene end by 3 bases; junction bases not matched to a gene: 3. The CDR3 has 14 residues. CDR1 is LGHNA, CDR2 YNFKEQ, per germline. The CDR3 here is CASSQGDRDYEQYF. For the CDR3, the DNA is TGTGCCAGCAGCCAGGGGGACAGGGACTACGAGCAGTACTTC.

The chain has TRBV5-1 and TRBJ2-1; TRBD2 might be the D (6 bases). This CDR3 has 15 residues. Looked up from germline, CDR1 is SGHRS and CDR2 is YFSETQ. With 1 base removed from V and 4 bases from J, the gap between germline ends came to 12 bases. The CDR3 loop is CASSLLGGSYNEQFF. The CDR3 DNA sequence: TGCGCCAGCAGCTTGCTGGGGGGAAGTTACAATGAGCAGTTCTTC. The full variable domain, with the rest looked up from reference TRBV5-1 and TRBJ2-1, is KAGVTQTPRYLIKTRGQQVTLSCSPISGHRSVSWYQQTPGQGLQFLFEYFSETQRNKGNFPGRFSGRQFSNSRSEMNVSTLELGDSALYLCASSLLGGSYNEQFFGPGTRLTVL.

Only a few counts were recorded for this clone. This CDR3 reads CASSPSGRGSNQPQHF. The CDR3 DNA follows: TGTGCCAGCTCACCATCGGGGAGAGGTTCCAATCAGCCCCAGCATTTT. The V and J genes are TRBV18 and TRBJ1-5; D ambiguous. Germline V CDR1 and CDR2: KGHSH, LQKENI. V lost 2 bases and J 3 bases, leaving 14 bases between the germline ends. This CDR3 contains 16 residues.

A few counts support this clone. This sequence joins TRBV6-6 and TRBJ2-7, with D tentatively TRBD1 (6 bases). This CDR3 region has 13 residues. Germline V gene data show CDR1 as MNHNY and CDR2 as SVGAGI (reference sequence). The ends were cut back, 5 bases at V and 2 bases at J, with 10 bases in the middle. The CDR3 DNA sequence: TGTGCCAGCAGTACCGGACAGCCCTACGAGCAGTACTTC. This codes for CASSTGQPYEQYF.

Only a few counts were recorded for this clone. The V and J genes are TRBV2 and TRBJ2-7, with D uncertain. Germline V lookup: CDR1 SNHLY, CDR2 FYNNEI. V shed 6 bases and J shed 3 bases, with 9 bases lying between them. The CDR3 is 12 residues long. Here the CDR3 DNA reads TGTGCCAGCAGGGCCGGCGTCTACGAGCAGTACTTC. It encodes CASRAGVYEQYF.

J is TRBJ2-1 and V is TRBV2; a weak D match, TRBD1 (5 bases). The germline CDR1 and CDR2 sequences are SNHLY and FYNNEI. This CDR3 spans 14 amino acids. Trimming removed 4 bases from V and 3 bases from J, with 10 bases in between. The CDR3 is CASSGQSRYNEQFF. The CDR3 DNA reads as TGTGCCAGCAGTGGACAGTCGCGCTACAATGAGCAGTTCTTC.

The J gene is TRBJ1-4, the V gene TRBV25-1; 7 positions match TRBD1. V shed 1 base, J shed 8 bases, and the junction held 7 bases outside the gene matches. Germline CDR1 reads MGHDK; CDR2 reads SYGVNS. The CDR3 consists of 15 residues. The CDR3 loop reads CASSEWAGGREKLFF. The CDR3 coding sequence is TGTGCCAGCAGTGAATGGGCAGGGGGACGAGAAAAACTGTTTTTT.

This sequence joins TRBV5-1 and TRBJ1-5; no definite D call. This CDR3 is built from 15 residues. Germline V gives CDR1 SGHRS, CDR2 YFSETQ. V lost 7 bases, J lost 4 bases, and 18 bases lay in between. CDR3 protein: CASSLGSEGNQPQHF. Here the CDR3 DNA reads TGCGCCAGCTCCTTAGGCTCCGAGGGAAATCAGCCCCAGCATTTT.

The V gene is TRBV20-1, the J gene TRBJ1-3; no firm D call. Germline CDR1 and CDR2: DFQATT and SNEGSKA (reference sequence). The length of the CDR3 is 11 residues. V was clipped by 6 bases and J by 10 bases, with 13 bases between them. In nucleotides, the CDR3 is TGCAGTGCCGCCGGGATGAGTACCATATATTTT. Residues: CSAAGMSTIYF.

This clone was detected only a few times. J is TRBJ2-4 and V is TRBV4-2; no reliable D call. CDR1 LGHNA and CDR2 YNFKEQ come from the germline V gene. This CDR3 region has 15 residues. V lost 4 bases and J 8 bases, leaving 18 bases between the germline ends. The CDR3 region has the DNA TGTGCCAGCAGCCCTACGATCGATGTTGGGCACATTCAGTACTTC. This encodes CASSPTIDVGHIQYF.

This clone was seen more than once but under ten times. J is TRBJ2-1 and V is TRBV18, with 11 nucleotides matching TRBD1. Germline loops: CDR1 KGHSH, CDR2 LQKENI. CDR3 size: 14 residues. Trimming took 3 bases from V and 8 from J; bases not matched to a gene: 3. The CDR3 here is CASSPGQGAHEQFF. CDR3 sequence (DNA): TGTGCCAGCTCACCCGGACAGGGGGCGCATGAGCAGTTCTTC.

The chain uses TRBV6-5 and TRBJ2-5, with no clear D. V lost 6 bases, J lost 6 bases, and 14 bases lay in between. Germline V gene data show CDR1 as MNHEY and CDR2 as SVGAGI. This CDR3 comprises 13 residues. The CDR3 bases are TGTGCCAGCAGCCCTACGTGGGCGCAGACCCAGTACTTC. It yields the protein CASSPTWAQTQYF.

This clone has only a few counts. The chain combines TRBV14 with TRBJ2-7, with 8 bases identical to TRBD1. The CDR3 totals 16 residues. Trimming cost V 2 bases and J 3 bases; bases outside gene matches: 9. Germline V gene data show CDR1 as SGHDN and CDR2 as FVKESK. Written as DNA, the CDR3 is TGTGCCAGCAGCCAACTCGGACAGGGAGACAACTACGAGCAGTACTTC. This gives the protein CASSQLGQGDNYEQYF.

The gene calls are TRBV18 and TRBJ1-5; tentatively, D is TRBD1 (6 bases). Germline loops: CDR1 KGHSH, CDR2 LQKENI. The CDR3 has 16 residues. V lost 2 bases and J 2 bases, leaving 13 bases between the germline ends. The CDR3 here is CASSPGGRTGNQPQHF. As DNA, the CDR3 is TGTGCCAGCTCACCAGGGGGGCGCACGGGCAATCAGCCCCAGCATTTT.

The rearrangement links TRBV4-1 to TRBJ1-2; D might be TRBD1 (6 bases). The CDR3 runs 15 residues. The V gene lost 2 bases and the J gene lost 0 bases, with 10 bases spanning the gap. The germline V gene encodes CDR1 MGHRA and CDR2 YSYEKL. The CDR3 DNA sequence: TGCGCCAGCAGCCAAACCGGACAGACTAACTATGGCTACACCTTC. This translates into CASSQTGQTNYGYTF.

Only a few counts were recorded for this clone. V gene TRBV15 combines with J gene TRBJ2-7, with TRBD1 as a possible D gene (6 bases). Germline lookup yields CDR1 LNHNV and CDR2 YYDKDF (reference sequence). Trimming removed 5 bases from V and 7 bases from J, with 21 bases in between. This CDR3 has 15 residues. The CDR3 bases are TGTGCCACCAGCCCGAGGAAGGGGGTGCAGAGAGAGCAGTACTTC. As protein: CATSPRKGVQREQYF.

J is TRBJ2-2 and V is TRBV7-9; tentative D call: TRBD1 (5 bases). CDR1 is SEHNR and CDR2 is FQNEAQ in the germline V gene (reference sequence). V was trimmed by 5 bases and J by 0 bases, leaving 10 bases between them. The CDR3 extends over 15 amino acids. CDR3 in DNA: TGTGCCAGCAGCGCGCAAGGGGCGAACACCGGGGAGCTGTTTTTT. Translating it yields CASSAQGANTGELFF.

A few counts support this clone. The chain links TRBV5-1 to TRBJ2-5; either TRBD1 or TRBD2 may supply D (5 bases each). Per germline, CDR1 SGHRS and CDR2 YFSETQ. The V end was cut by 5 bases, the J end by 3 bases, with 14 bases between. The CDR3 length is 14 residues. CDR3 loop: CASRYGAEEETQYF. The CDR3 DNA is TGCGCCAGCAGATACGGGGCTGAGGAAGAGACCCAGTACTTC.

The chain carries TRBV7-9 and TRBJ1-4; D not resolved. Trimming left V 5 bases short and J 7 bases short, with 17 bases between. Germline-derived CDR1 and CDR2 are SEHNR and FQNEAQ (reference sequence). The length of the CDR3 is 15 residues. The CDR3 protein is CASSHAAGGSEKLFF. CDR3 coding DNA: TGTGCCAGCAGCCACGCCGCCGGAGGATCTGAAAAACTGTTTTTT.

V is TRBV18 and J is TRBJ2-1; the D call may be TRBD1 or TRBD2 (5 bases each). The CDR3 is 13 amino acids. CDR1 KGHSH and CDR2 LQKENI come from the germline V gene. Deletions cut 4 bases from V and 6 bases from J, with 10 bases between. CDR3: CASSLGAFNEQFF. The CDR3 region has the DNA TGTGCCAGCTCACTCGGGGCTTTCAATGAGCAGTTCTTC. The full variable domain, rest sourced from reference TRBV18 and TRBJ2-1, is NAGVMQNPRHLVRRRGQEARLRCSPMKGHSHVYWYRQLPEEGLKFMVYLQKENIIDESGMPKERFSAEFPKEGPSILRIQQVVRGDSAAYFCASSLGAFNEQFFGPGTRLTVL.

This clone was counted a few times. This chain joins TRBV7-2 and TRBJ2-3, with D uncertain. Germline assignment: CDR1 SGHTA and CDR2 FQGNSA. Between the trimmed V and J ends, which lost 1 base and 2 bases, there was a span of 4 bases. This CDR3 region has 13 residues. The CDR3 region is CASSLEYTDTQYF. The DNA of the CDR3 is TGTGCCAGCAGCTTAGAGTACACAGATACGCAGTATTTT.